This T cell receptor (beta chain) comes out of a study of shared clonotypes between healthy human individuals. Study-wide results and caveats: Generation probabilities of non-shared clonotypes were lower (relative to those shared by all four donors). Generally, naive subsets came out with larger estimated richness than memory subsets.

This clone was seen once. Its target is unknown. The naive CD8 fraction comprised CD45RO-negative cells positively selected for CCR7 and excluded terminally differentiated effector memory CD45RA+ cells. The protocol was immunoSEQ multiplex PCR, while the TCRdb copy is restricted to in-frame clones and leaves out a portion. The sample lists some 2.1 million clones, over 85% seen once, with roughly 1.7% in the top ten. Germline V gene data show CDR1 as LGHNA and CDR2 as YSLEER. This CDR3 has 15 residues. V shed 3 bases and J shed 0 bases, with 12 bases lying between them. What was sequenced was naive CD8+ T cells from PBMCs. This sequence joins TRBV4-3 and TRBJ2-7; tentative D call: TRBD1 (6 bases). The sequence came from a man aged 18 to 30 in good health. Some clones in this sample may be carry-over from other donors' samples. The DNA for the CDR3 is TGCGCCAGCAGCCAGGACAGCCTAAGCTCCTACGAGCAGTACTTC. Its protein is CASSQDSLSSYEQYF.